This is a list of T cell receptor beta chains from one sample in a study of cytotoxic CD8 clonotypes in ibrutinib-treated CLL. Profiled with immunoSEQ multiplex PCR; TCRdb holds only in-frame clones, not every one. Of approximately 74,000 clones in the sample, 80% were seen once. The sequencing used PBMCs, collected at disease progression, from a patient treated with ibrutinib. The source of these receptors is a human donor with chronic lymphocytic leukemia. Each CDR3 is given with its conserved first and last residue.

v_call: TRBV19
j_call: TRBJ1-1
cdr3_aa: CASSIVSGSTEAFF

v_call: TRBV5-4
j_call: TRBJ1-1
cdr3_aa: CASSFGGTEAFF

v_call: TRBV10-3
j_call: TRBJ2-3
cdr3_aa: CAISESRVLLADTQYF

v_call: TRBV5-1
j_call: TRBJ2-2
cdr3_aa: CASSFGQGIGELFF

v_call: TRBV30
j_call: TRBJ2-5
cdr3_aa: CAWSPKAYQETQYF

v_call: TRBV5-6
j_call: TRBJ2-1
cdr3_aa: CASSLYAPSGQFF

v_call: TRBV6-6
j_call: TRBJ2-7
cdr3_aa: CASSLQGHEQYF

v_call: TRBV28
j_call: TRBJ1-4
cdr3_aa: CASSLGQGSTNEKLFF

v_call: TRBV18
j_call: TRBJ2-5
cdr3_aa: CASSPPLGSGGETQYF

v_call: TRBV19
j_call: TRBJ2-2
cdr3_aa: CASSITGGNTGELFF

v_call: TRBV6-6
j_call: TRBJ1-4
cdr3_aa: CASSSRIFNEKLFF

v_call: TRBV18
j_call: TRBJ1-1
cdr3_aa: CASSLGGGKNTEAFF